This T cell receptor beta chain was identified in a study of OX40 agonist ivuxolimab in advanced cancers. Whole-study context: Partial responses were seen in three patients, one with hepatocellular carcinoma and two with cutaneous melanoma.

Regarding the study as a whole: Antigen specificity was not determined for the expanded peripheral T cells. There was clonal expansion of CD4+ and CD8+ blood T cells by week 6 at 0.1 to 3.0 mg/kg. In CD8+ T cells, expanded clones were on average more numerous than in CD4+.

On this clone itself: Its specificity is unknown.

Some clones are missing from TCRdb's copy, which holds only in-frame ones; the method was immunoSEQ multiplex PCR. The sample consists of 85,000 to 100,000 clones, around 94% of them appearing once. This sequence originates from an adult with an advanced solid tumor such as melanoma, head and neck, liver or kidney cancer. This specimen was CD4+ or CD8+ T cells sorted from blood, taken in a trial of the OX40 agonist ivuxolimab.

The CDR3: CASSYSGELGQETQYF. The CDR3 nucleotides read TGTGCCAGCAGTTACTCGGGTGAACTAGGGCAAGAGACCCAGTACTTC. The chain recombines TRBV6-5 with TRBJ2-5, with D possibly matching TRBD2 (5 bases). Trimming stripped 0 bases from V and 2 bases from J, with 13 bases between. In germline, CDR1 is MNHEY, CDR2 SVGAGI. The CDR3 covers 16 residues.